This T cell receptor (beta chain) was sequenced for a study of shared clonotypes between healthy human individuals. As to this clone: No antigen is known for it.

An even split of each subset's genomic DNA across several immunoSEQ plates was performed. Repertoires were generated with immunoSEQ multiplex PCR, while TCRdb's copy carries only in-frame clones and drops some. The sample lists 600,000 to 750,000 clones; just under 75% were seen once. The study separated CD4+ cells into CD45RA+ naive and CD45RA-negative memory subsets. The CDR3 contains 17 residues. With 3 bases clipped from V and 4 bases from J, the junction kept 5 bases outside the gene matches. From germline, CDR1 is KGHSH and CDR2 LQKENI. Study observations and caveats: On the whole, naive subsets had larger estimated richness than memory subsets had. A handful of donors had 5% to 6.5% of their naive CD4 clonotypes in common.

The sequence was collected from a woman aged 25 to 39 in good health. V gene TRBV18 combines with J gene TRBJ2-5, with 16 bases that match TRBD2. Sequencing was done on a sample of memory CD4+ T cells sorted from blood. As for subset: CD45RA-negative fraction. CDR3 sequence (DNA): TGTGCCAGCTCACCGGGACTAGCGGGAGGGCCGCGAGAGACCCAGTACTTC. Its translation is CASSPGLAGGPRETQYF.